One sample yielded the 7 T cell receptor delta chains listed below, sequenced in a study of γδ T cells in repeated Plasmodium falciparum infection. TCRdb re-called the multiplex PCR reads with CATT. The sample has under 65,000 delta-chain clones, over 1.5% seen once. Flow sorting of PBMC yielded separate Vgamma9/Vdelta2+ and Vdelta2-negative gammadelta T cell populations for bulk repertoire analysis. The sequenced sample consisted of gamma-delta T cells from blood. The receptors were gathered from a pool of human donors (malaria-infected and uninfected, not separated).

As regards this clone: The translation of this DNA and the TCRdb protein of a much larger clone differ at residue 19, probably owing to a read error; the protein shown here is translated from the DNA. The chain combines TRDV1 with TRDJ1; possible D gene TRDD3, 5 bases. The CDR3 covers 21 residues. The germline V gene has CDR1 TSWWSYY and CDR2 QGS. The DNA of the CDR3 is TGCGCTCTTGGGGAACCCCAAAGACATTCCGAGAGGGTATACGCCACCGATAAACGCATCTTT. Encoded protein: CALGEPQRHSERVYATDKRIF.

This clone has more than one count but fewer than ten. TCRdb attributes to this sequence the protein of a much larger clone, which differs from the DNA translation at residue 12; a read error is likely, and the protein displayed is translated from the DNA. CDR3 coding DNA: TGTGCTCTTGGGGAACCGAGACCTACCCAGGGGACACCGCTCAAGTACACCGATAAACTCATCTTT. It yields the protein CALGEPRPTQGTPLKYTDKLIF. This chain links TRDV1 with TRDJ1, with D perhaps matching TRDD2 or TRDD3 (5 bases each). Germline CDR1 and CDR2: TSWWSYY and QGS. The V end was cut by 1 base, the J end by 0 bases, with 30 bases between. This CDR3 has 22 residues.

The sample holds many counts of this clone. The amino acid sequence in TCRdb belongs to a much larger clone and departs from this DNA's translation at residue 10, likely a sequencing read error; the sequence shown is translated from the DNA. The chain employs TRDV1 and TRDJ1; D may be TRDD3 (6 bases). The length of the CDR3 is 20 residues. Germline CDR1 TSWWSYY, CDR2 QGS. V shed 1 base and J shed 3 bases, with 27 bases lying between them. The CDR3 spells CALGEPANVPHILGPDKLIF. CDR3 in DNA: TGTGCTCTTGGGGAACCAGCTAACGTCCCCCACATACTGGGTCCCGATAAACTCATCTTT.

This clone was found many times. Other DNA sequences of this sample code for an identical CDR3. The V call is TRDV1, the J call TRDJ1, with 9 bases fitting TRDD3. The CDR3 is 21 amino acids. CDR1 and CDR2 from the germline V gene are TSWWSYY and QGS. Losses at the gene ends were 3 bases for V and 2 bases for J; bases not matched to a gene: 22. CDR3 nucleotide sequence: TGTGCTCTTGGGGACCGTATTCACGCTACTGGGGGAAGGCCTGGAACCGATAAACTCATCTTT. It translates to CALGDRIHATGGRPGTDKLIF.

This clone was seen only a few times. This is likely an artifact of a read error, given a far larger clone one base away. The same CDR3 also results from other DNA sequences found in this sample. This chain uses TRDV2 with TRDJ1, with D maybe TRDD2 (5 bases). With 1 base removed from V and 0 bases from J, the gap between germline ends came to 26 bases. Germline V lookup: CDR1 GEAIGNYY, CDR2 EKD. The CDR3 totals 20 residues. CDR3 in DNA: TGTGCCTGTGACACATTGGGCCAGCCTACGGTGGGACCGTACACCGATAAACTCATCTTT. It yields the protein CACDTLGQPTVGPYTDKLIF.

This clone was detected many times. A much larger clone sits a single nucleotide away, making a read error possible. The sample has other DNA sequences that encode this CDR3 too. V usage is TRAV38-2/DV8 and J usage is TRDJ1; tentative D call: TRDD2 (6 bases). Germline V gene sequence: CDR1 TSESDYY, CDR2 QEAYKQQN. The CDR3 contains 17 residues. V lost 4 bases and J lost 1, with 20 bases in between. As DNA, the CDR3 is TGTGCTTATAGGCCTCCTTCCCCATTGTACTCCACCGATAAACTCATCTTT. Its translation: CAYRPPSPLYSTDKLIF.

This clone was detected only a few times. TCRdb shows a much larger clone's protein in place of this DNA's translation, and the two differ at residue 9, likely through a read error; the protein shown is translated from the DNA. V gene TRDV1 combines with J gene TRDJ1, with TRDD3 identical over 7 bases. The CDR3 consists of 20 residues. The germline V gene encodes CDR1 TSWWSYY and CDR2 QGS. The J segment lost 1 base and the V segment lost 1 base, leaving 18 bases of the junction unmatched. The DNA of the CDR3 is TGTGCTCTTGGGGAACCCCTTTCCCACTGTGGGATACTCCCCACCGATAAACTCATCTTT. Its translation is CALGEPLSHCGILPTDKLIF.